The sequence of this TCR beta chain was determined in a study of beta chain features in type 1 diabetes. The CDR3 is 16 residues long. The germline CDR1 and CDR2 sequences are SGHTA and FQGNSA. V was pared by 3 bases and J by 0 bases, with 7 bases of the junction left unmatched. Sequenced material consisted of expressed TCRB transcripts (all of the isolated RNA was reverse transcribed). Assay used: immunoSEQ multiplex PCR; TCRdb lists only in-frame clones, some missing. Among around 350,000 clones listed, 10% to 15% were seen once. This TCR came from a man between 18 and 29 years old in good health. Specimen: naive CD4+ T cells from blood. The V and J genes are TRBV7-2 and TRBJ2-5, with 7 positions matching TRBD2. The CDR3 sequence is CASSFVLAAYQETQYF. As DNA, the CDR3 is TGTGCCAGCAGCTTTGTGCTAGCGGCGTACCAAGAGACCCAGTACTTC.